This T cell receptor beta chain derives from a study of regulatory T cells in long-lasting Graves disease. CDR1 and CDR2 from the germline V gene are MNHEY and SMNVEV (reference sequence). Deletions cut 5 bases from V and 7 bases from J, with 18 bases between. The CDR3 spans 15 residues. This clonotype was detected ten times or more. Stated time point: persistent/refractory GD, antithyroid drugs over 5 years with positive TRAb. TCR sequences were obtained from RNA taken from PBMCs. The patients included were those that came from an endocrinology department in Xi'an, China. Library construction for TCR beta used iRepertoire HTBI primers and Arm-PCR of CDR3 regions. TCRdb reprocessed the multiplex PCR reads with MiXCR, giving one entry per CDR3 protein. This table holds a few hundred thousand distinct CDR3 sequences, roughly a quarter found once.

The sample here was peripheral blood mononuclear cells (PBMCs), taken when the disease was refractory, from a patient treated with antithyroid drugs. The clonotype was recovered from a female donor with Graves disease. The genes are TRBV27 and TRBJ2-4, with unresolved D. The CDR3 loop is CASSPSGLVVNIQYF. CDR3 nucleotides: TGTGCCAGCAGTCCCTCCGGGCTAGTGGTGAACATTCAGTACTTC.